The present T cell receptor beta chain was sequenced within a study of T cells expressing NK-cell markers. Study overall: Beta-chain profiling covered CD3+CD56+NKG2C+, CD3+CD56+NKG2C- and CD3+CD56-NKG2C+ sorted subsets. One of the eight sequenced donors was seronegative, whereas the other seven were HCMV-seropositive.

Looked up from germline, CDR1 is SGHTA and CDR2 is FQGTGA. The CDR3 runs 19 residues. The study, taken as a whole, reports: There were a handful of donors in whom these clonotypes also led the CD3+CD56-NKG2C+ fraction.

A remark on this clonotype: The antigen remains undetermined.

What made the TCR beta cDNA was 5'RACE template switching with UMIs. TCRdb reprocessed the 5' RACE reads; each CDR3 protein has one entry and no DNA is given. The sample's table shows over 250,000 distinct CDR3 sequences. The TCR was taken from a woman aged 18 to 75 in good health. V usage is TRBV7-3 and J usage is TRBJ2-3; absent DNA, TCRdb's TRBD2 call cannot be checked. The sample was blood T cells: a sorted CD56 or NKG2C T cell subset, CD4+ or CD8+ T cells, or bulk PBMC T cells (not recorded which). The CDR3 sequence is CASSLRPLAGPFSTDTQYF.